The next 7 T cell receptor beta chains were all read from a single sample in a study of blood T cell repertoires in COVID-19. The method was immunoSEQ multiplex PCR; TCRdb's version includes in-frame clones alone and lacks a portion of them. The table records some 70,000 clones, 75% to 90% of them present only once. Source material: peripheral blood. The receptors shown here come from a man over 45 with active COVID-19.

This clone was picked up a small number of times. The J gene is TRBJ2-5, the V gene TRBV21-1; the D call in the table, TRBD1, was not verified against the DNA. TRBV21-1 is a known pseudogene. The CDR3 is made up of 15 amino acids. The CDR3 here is CASSNRTGGGETQYF. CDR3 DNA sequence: TGTGCCAGCAGCAACCGGACAGGGGGTGGAGAGACCCAGTACTTC.

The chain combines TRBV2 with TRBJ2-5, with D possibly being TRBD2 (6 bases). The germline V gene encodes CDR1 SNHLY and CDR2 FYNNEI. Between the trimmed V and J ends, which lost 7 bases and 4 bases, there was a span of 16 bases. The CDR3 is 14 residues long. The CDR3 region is CASNRDSPGETQYF. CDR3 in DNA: TGTGCCAGCAACCGGGACTCCCCAGGAGAGACCCAGTACTTC. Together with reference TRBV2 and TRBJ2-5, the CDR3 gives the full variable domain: EPEVTQTPSHQVTQMGQEVILRCVPISNHLYFYWYRQILGQKVEFLVSFYNNEISEKSEIFDDQFSVERPDGSNFTLKIRSTKLEDSAMYFCASNRDSPGETQYFGPGTRLLVL.

As DNA, the CDR3 is TGTGCCAGCAAGCCGACAGGGGGCTCGAATCAGCCCCAGCATTTT. Translating it yields CASKPTGGSNQPQHF. The chain couples TRBV9 to TRBJ1-5, with 10 bases fitting TRBD1. The length of the CDR3 is 15 residues. V shed 6 bases, J shed 4 bases, and the junction held 7 bases outside the gene matches. CDR1 is SGDLS, CDR2 YYNGEE, per germline. The variable domain in full, completed from reference TRBV9 and TRBJ1-5, reads DSGVTQTPKHLITATGQRVTLRCSPRSGDLSVYWYQQSLDQGLQFLIQYYNGEERAKGNILERFSAQQFPDLHSELNLSSLELGDSALYFCASKPTGGSNQPQHFGDGTRLSIL.

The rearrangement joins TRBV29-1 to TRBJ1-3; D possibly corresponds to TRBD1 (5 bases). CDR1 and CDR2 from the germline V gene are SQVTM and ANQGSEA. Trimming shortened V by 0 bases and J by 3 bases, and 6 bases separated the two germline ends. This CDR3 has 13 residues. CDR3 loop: CSVEEGDGNTIYF. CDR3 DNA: TGCAGCGTTGAAGAAGGGGATGGAAACACCATATATTTT.

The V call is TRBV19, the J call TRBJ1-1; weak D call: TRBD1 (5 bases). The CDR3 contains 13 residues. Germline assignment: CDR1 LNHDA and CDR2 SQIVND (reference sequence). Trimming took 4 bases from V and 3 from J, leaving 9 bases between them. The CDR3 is CASSTGLHTEAFF. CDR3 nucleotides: TGTGCCAGTAGTACGGGACTGCACACTGAAGCTTTCTTT.

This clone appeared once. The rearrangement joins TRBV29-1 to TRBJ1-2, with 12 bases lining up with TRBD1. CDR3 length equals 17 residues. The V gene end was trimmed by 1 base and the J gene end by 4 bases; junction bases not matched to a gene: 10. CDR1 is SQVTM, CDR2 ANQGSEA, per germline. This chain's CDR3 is CSVEVRDRGLYGYGYTF. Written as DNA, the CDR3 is TGCAGCGTTGAAGTCCGGGACAGGGGGCTTTATGGCTATGGCTACACCTTC.

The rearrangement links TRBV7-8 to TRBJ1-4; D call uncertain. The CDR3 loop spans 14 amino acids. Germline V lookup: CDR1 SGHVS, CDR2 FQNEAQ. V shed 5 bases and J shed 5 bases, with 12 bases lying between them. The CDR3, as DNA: TGTGCCAGCAGCCCCCCGACTGAAAATGAAAAACTGTTTTTT. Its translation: CASSPPTENEKLFF.